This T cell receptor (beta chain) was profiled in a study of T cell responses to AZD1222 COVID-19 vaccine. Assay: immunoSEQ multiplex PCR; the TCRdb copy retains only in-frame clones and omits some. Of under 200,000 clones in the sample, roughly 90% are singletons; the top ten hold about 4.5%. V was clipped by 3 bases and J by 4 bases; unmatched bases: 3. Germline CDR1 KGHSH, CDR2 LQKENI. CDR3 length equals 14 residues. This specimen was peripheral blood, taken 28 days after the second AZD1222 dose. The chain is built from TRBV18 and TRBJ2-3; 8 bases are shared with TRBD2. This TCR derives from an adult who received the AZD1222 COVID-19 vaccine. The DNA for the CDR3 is TGTGCCAGCTCACCGGCGGGGGGCGCAGATACGCAGTATTTT. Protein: CASSPAGGADTQYF.